This record concerns one T cell receptor (beta chain) sequence. No antigen is known for it. The data belong to a study of siplizumab effects on memory and regulatory T cells. The study, taken as a whole, reports: The Treg-derived share of mappable alloreactive CD4+ clones averaged roughly 69% with siplizumab and 25% to 30% in controls. Poor capture below about 10^-5 frequency left most alloreactive clones unmapped to unstimulated subsets. Assignment of a naive or memory phenotype failed for roughly 75-95% of the proliferating CD4+ or CD8+ clones. Suppressive function of proliferating Tregs from siplizumab cultures was not confirmed.

This CDR3 contains 15 residues. CDR1 is SGHVS, CDR2 FNYEAQ, per germline. The germline V and J ends were trimmed by 0 bases and 6 bases, with 14 bases remaining between them. Clones were read by immunoSEQ multiplex PCR, and TCRdb kept only the in-frame ones, dropping some. This sample yields around 100,000 clones, of which 91% are seen a single time; 0.14% to 0.15% belongs to the top ten. The chain recombines TRBV7-6 with TRBJ1-2; possibly TRBD1 for D (6 bases). Input material: CD4+ T cells sorted from blood. This TCR was sampled from a human donor in good health. DNA of the CDR3: TGTGCCAGCAGCTTAGCAATGGGGGGCGGCAATGGCTACACCTTC. It encodes CASSLAMGGGNGYTF. Using reference TRBV7-6 and TRBJ1-2 for the parts outside the CDR3, the full variable domain is GAGVSQSPRYKVTKRGQDVALRCDPISGHVSLYWYRQALGQGPEFLTYFNYEAQQDKSGLPNDRFSAERPEGSISTLTIQRTEQRDSAMYRCASSLAMGGGNGYTFGSGTRLTVV.